This T cell receptor (beta chain) was captured in a study of cytomegalovirus exposure and HLA in healthy donors (TCRdb year 2017). Regarding the study in general: An earlier analysis of more than 550 of the donors reported around 280 Gb of sequence data and 95 million to 130 million unique TCR beta sequences obtained from approximately 180 million T cells. Roughly 300 gigabases of sequencing data and 78 million or so unique TCR sequences were included in an early release covering 500 to 750 HLA-typed donors. Of the approximately 400 genotyped donors, around 81% fell in the genetic ancestry cluster associated with self-reported Caucasian donors. The aim of the study was to test whether cataloging public T cell receptors could identify signatures of past pathogen exposure. The study profiled the T cell repertoires of fewer than 850 subjects by immunosequencing and related them to cytomegalovirus serostatus. Along with the roughly 610-subject first cohort, a separate validation cohort of some 130 different subjects was used. To predict cytomegalovirus infection status, the study brought together high-throughput TCR immunosequencing, statistical association of individual TCRs with disease status, and machine learning. A later analysis re-examined previously published TCR beta repertoires from hundreds of donors and added high-resolution HLA genotyping to investigate patterns of TCR occurrence. Rather than using new phenotypic data, the later analysis identified candidate immune exposures from TCR beta sequences and from how often those sequences occurred across donors. An earlier analysis of about 600 of the donors used high-throughput TCR beta sequencing to judge whether each TCR beta V gene segment behaved as functional or pseudogenic. Donor age, sex, ethnicity and CMV serostatus were collected together with the repertoire data. A later genetic analysis took genome-wide SNP genotypes for 398 of the 666 donors and used that subset as a discovery cohort. All discovery cohort repertoires had been generated using a single sequencing platform. HLA typing covered class I and class II loci at four-digit resolution. Typing coverage differed by locus: A, B, C, DRB1 and DQB1 were typed in roughly 629-630 donors, DQA1 in 522, DPA1 in around 580, and DPB1 in 472. A few DR-DQ haplotypes were treated as single units for association and clustering because of strong linkage in the cohort. Across some 400 genotyped donors of the cohort, an average of roughly 230,000 unique TCR beta nucleotide sequences per donor were sequenced, and roughly 20% of those sequences were non-productive. Broad study findings and their caveats: Compared with the roughly 700-donor mean, donors in an Asian-associated ancestry cluster had fewer N-insertions in productive TCRs, according to a later genetic analysis. In vitro tests confirmed that three of the cytomegalovirus-associated TCR beta chains recognize cytomegalovirus antigens. Several of the top co-occurrence clusters appeared to be linked to parvovirus B19, influenza, CMV and Epstein-Barr virus, according to a later analysis. Because HLA typing was unavailable for some donors at each locus, only the typed subset was used in association tests. A further reported finding was that TCR beta sequences accurately predicted the HLA-A and HLA-B alleles for most subjects in the first cohort. The classifier was reported to diagnose cytomegalovirus status with high specificity and sensitivity in both the original and validation cohorts. The presence/absence analyses assumed that sequencing depth was roughly uniform across donors, and that assumption may not be true. A later analysis found that most CMV-associated TCR beta chains appeared HLA-restricted, with HLA associations seemingly driven largely by CMV exposure. A later analysis found that HLA-associated TCR beta chains were more clonally expanded and had lower generation probabilities than equally common non-associated chains. A cluster of highly shared sequence variants was judged likely to represent a technical artifact of the sequencing pipeline. CMV serostatus was the only immune exposure information available for the cohort. In an earlier analysis of approximately 600 of the donors, most TCR beta V segments were observed in productive rearrangements about 90% or about 30% of the time, broadly matching IMGT annotations. Because the 87-base-pair reads could not distinguish some IMGT-functional V segments, including TRBV6-2 and TRBV6-3, those segments were excluded. Strong co-occurrence of HLA alleles, especially DR and DQ, made assigning TCR associations to individual alleles difficult. Most TCR sequences were observed very rarely across donors, whereas some public TCRs were present in many individuals. The cohort was sequenced for TCR beta chains only, and without alpha or paired-chain data the features that could be detected were limited. The study gave a list of 150 to 200 TCR beta chains associated with cytomegalovirus. Because counts were too low, fewer than 20 rarely observed V segments, including chromosome 9 orphons, were excluded from the earlier analysis of 587 of the donors. Correlated functional status among segregating V segments might reflect linkage disequilibrium, but an unknown experimental factor could not be ruled out. An association between a missense DCLRE1C variant and V-gene and J-gene trimming of TCR beta chains was found in a later genetic analysis and replicated in an independent cohort. In a later analysis, 16,951 TCR beta sequences were associated with specific HLA alleles at a false discovery rate of 0.05. According to the authors, the approach could potentially be generalized to other disease states and immunological phenotypes. In a later analysis, TCR association rates were found to vary across HLA loci, with the most associated TCRs seen for DRB1 alleles and the fewest for HLA-C alleles.

The V end loses 4 bases and the J end loses 0 bases, and a stretch of 12 bases separates them. CDR1 and CDR2 are read off the germline V gene as MDHEN and SYDVKM. Its CDR3 holds 15 amino acids, cysteine through phenylalanine. Left in the record is the CDR3 DNA by itself, 45 bases read in frame from the first base. Points on this clone: The antigen this receptor binds is unknown. No qualities accompany the bases; no much larger clone lies one base away.

In total, approximately 690 healthy bone marrow donors made up the cohort. At the time of sampling, all cohort members were nominally healthy, though unrecorded immune exposures were likely present. The donor tested CMV seropositive, placing the donor among the 310 or so seropositive members of the cohort. Each donor provided a peripheral blood sample, and peripheral blood mononuclear cells were used for TCR beta sequencing. The Qiagen DNeasy Blood Extraction Kit was used to extract genomic DNA from the blood cell samples. The protocol used for the library was the immunoSEQ multiplex PCR assay. The multiplex PCR relied on a mix of 60 forward primers for TCR Vbeta segments and 13 reverse primers for TCR Jbeta segments. The CDR3 region of rearranged TCR beta genes was amplified from genomic DNA with a multiplex PCR assay. On the Illumina HiSeq System, the amplified TCR beta libraries were sequenced as 87-base-pair reads. Regarding the original processing steps: Across the roughly 600 repertoires, a later analysis counted approximately 75 million unique TCR beta chains, roughly 11 million of which were shared by at least two donors. To remove PCR and sequencing errors, raw reads were error-corrected and collapsed into unique sequences using a nearest-neighbor algorithm that merged closely related sequences. CDR3 sequences were aligned to IMGT reference sequences to assign V, D and J gene segments. For a sequence to be retained, a match of at least six nucleotides was required to both a V gene segment and a J gene segment. Rearrangements were classified as productive when the CDR3 lacked stop codons and remained in frame with V and J, and all other rearrangements were classified as non-productive. CDR3 was defined according to IMGT convention as the region running from the second conserved V-encoded cysteine to the conserved J-encoded phenylalanine. In an earlier analysis of 500 to 650 of the donors, sequences lacking an unambiguous match to a single V gene segment were excluded. In an earlier analysis of approximately 590 of the donors, V segments were called functional above 56.7% productive rearrangements and were called segregating when the between-donor standard deviation exceeded 5%. A statistical classification framework was built for diagnosing cytomegalovirus status from the catalog of TCR beta chain sequences. A later analysis assigned V and J genes by comparing TCR nucleotide sequences with IMGT/GENE-DB human TR gene sequences. Using the TCRdist pipeline, a later analysis assigned CDR3 sequences along with most-parsimonious VDJ recombination scenarios. In a later analysis, each TCR beta chain was defined by its CDR3 amino acid sequence together with its V-gene family, and reads lacking a unique V-gene family were excluded. As a way to deal with suspected cross-contamination and a sequencing artifact, a later analysis dropped 450 to 600 nucleotide sequences that were highly shared and had low generation probability. For each public chain, a later analysis derived a clonal expansion index from normalized ranks of inferred template counts within each repertoire. Generation probabilities in a later analysis came from a VDJ recombination model fitted to out-of-frame rearrangements, and those results were checked against IGoR. A later analysis scored TCR-TCR, TCR-HLA and TCR-CMV co-occurrence with hypergeometric tests, applying a repertoire-size bias correction to TCR pairs. False discovery rates were estimated in a later analysis by permuting HLA or CMV assignments 20 times. A later analysis grouped co-occurring TCRs with DBSCAN, adding TCRdist sequence similarity when clustering within HLA-allele-positive subsets. Repertoires with fewer than 30,000 or more than 120,000 public chains were left out of co-occurrence clustering, as were about 5 repertoires with anomalous nucleotide sharing. The source is immuneACCESS, and TCRdb retained only in-frame sequences with V and J called. Part of the clones is not carried over; for the studies checked, unresolved V genes explain less than half of this, and the remainder is unexplained. V and J calls and clone size are those listed in that table; D and trimming were worked out from the DNA. This sample is represented by some 140,000 clones; around 79% of them were singletons. The ten largest account for less than 8.5% of the sample.

The source is a young man in good health and CMV-seropositive. The chain joins TRBV28 to TRBJ1-1; confidence is insufficient to name the D gene. Material for sequencing was PBMCs. The CDR3 loop reads CASSWPKSLNTEAFF. The sequence in DNA is TGTGCCAGCAGTTGGCCCAAGTCACTGAACACTGAAGCTTTCTTT.